The entry that follows covers one TCR beta chain sequence. These data belong to a study of cytomegalovirus exposure and HLA in healthy donors. Germline CDR1 and CDR2: SGHTA and FQGTGA. V gave up 4 bases and J gave up 7 bases; unmatched junction bases: 1. The CDR3 length is 12 residues. The primer mix had 60 Vbeta and 13 Jbeta primers. Measured with immunoSEQ multiplex PCR; TCRdb has only the in-frame clones, and not every one. The table includes about 150,000 clones, roughly 63% detected once. The TCR originated in a woman in her fifties or sixties in good health and CMV-seropositive. The source material was PBMCs. This chain joins TRBV7-3 and TRBJ2-1; TRBD2 agrees at 7 bases. The DNA for the CDR3 is TGTGCCAGCAGCTACGGGGGGAATGAGCAGTTCTTC. Its protein is CASSYGGNEQFF.